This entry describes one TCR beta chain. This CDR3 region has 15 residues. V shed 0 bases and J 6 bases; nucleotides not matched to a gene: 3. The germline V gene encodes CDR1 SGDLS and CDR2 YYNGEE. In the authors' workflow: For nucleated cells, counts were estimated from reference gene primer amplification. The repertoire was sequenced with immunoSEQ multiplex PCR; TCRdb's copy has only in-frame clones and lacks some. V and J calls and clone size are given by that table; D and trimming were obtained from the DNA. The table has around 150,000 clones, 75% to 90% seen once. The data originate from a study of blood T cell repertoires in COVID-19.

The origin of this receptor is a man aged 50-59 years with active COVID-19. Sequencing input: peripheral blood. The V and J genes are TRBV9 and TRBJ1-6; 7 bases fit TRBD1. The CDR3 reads CASSVGQGPNSPLHF. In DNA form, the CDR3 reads TGTGCCAGCAGCGTAGGACAGGGCCCTAATTCACCCCTCCACTTT.